Each of the 27 T cell receptor beta chains below was sequenced from the same sample in a study of T cells of healthy individuals. TCRdb processed the 5' RACE reads anew with MiXCR; each CDR3 protein has one entry. The data hold some 100,000 distinct CDR3 sequences, with approximately 15% observed a single time. Receptors originate from a human donor in good health.

The chain is built from TRBV11-3 and TRBJ1-3; TRBD1 is a possible D gene (5 bases). Germline CDR1 is SGHNT and CDR2 is YENEEA. CDR3 length: 16 residues. Deletions cut 8 bases from V and 0 bases from J, with 17 bases between. The CDR3 coding sequence is TGTGCCAGCGGCGGGTACAGGAGTAACTCTGGAAACACCATATATTTT. Protein: CASGGYRSNSGNTIYF.

The table lists this clonotype with a few counts. This chain joins TRBV27 and TRBJ2-4; D unclear. This CDR3 is 8 amino acids long. Trimming cost V 2 bases and J 14 bases, with 1 base left between them. Germline loops: CDR1 MNHEY, CDR2 SMNVEV (reference sequence). CDR3 nucleotide sequence: TGTGCCAGCAGTTTAGAGTACTTC. It translates to CASSLEYF.

This clonotype came up many times. The chain employs TRBV4-1 and TRBJ2-3, with D possibly called TRBD1 or TRBD2 (7 bases each). Germline CDR1 and CDR2: MGHRA and YSYEKL. The CDR3 covers 15 residues. V was trimmed by 4 bases and J by 4 bases, leaving 15 bases between them. Here the CDR3 DNA reads TGCGCCAGCAGCCGGTCAGGGGGGGACTCAGATACGCAGTATTTT. It is translated as CASSRSGGDSDTQYF.

The genes are TRBV6-6 and TRBJ2-7, with D possibly TRBD1 on 5 matching bases. The V end was cut by 2 bases, the J end by 3 bases, with 5 bases between. In germline, CDR1 is MNHNY, CDR2 SVGAGI (reference sequence). The CDR3 spans 12 residues. The CDR3 DNA is TGTGCCAGCAGTTACGACAGCTACGAGCAGTACTTC. Translated, it gives CASSYDSYEQYF.

V gene TRBV4-3 combines with J gene TRBJ2-4, with a possible D match to TRBD2 (6 bases). This CDR3 contains 15 residues. CDR1 is LGHNA and CDR2 is YSLEER in the germline V gene. V was shortened by 1 base and J by 9 bases, with 16 bases between the two germline ends. The CDR3 bases are TGCGCCAGCAGCCAAGGTGCCGGGAGAGGGTTCATTCAGTACTTC. Its protein product is CASSQGAGRGFIQYF.

This clonotype was recorded at least ten times. The chain carries TRBV27 and TRBJ2-7; TRBD1 agrees at 10 bases. Germline CDR1 MNHEY, CDR2 SMNVEV (reference sequence). The CDR3 has 13 amino acids. V lost 8 bases to trimming and J lost 5 bases; unmatched junction nucleotides: 6. The chain's CDR3 is CASGWDRGDEQYF. Here the CDR3 DNA reads TGTGCCAGCGGATGGGACAGGGGAGACGAGCAGTACTTC.

This clonotype occurred a few times. Germline is not matched at one junction end, which may reflect a read error. This chain links TRBV7-7 with TRBJ2-5; the match to TRBD2 covers 7 bases. Germline lookup yields CDR1 SSHAT and CDR2 FNYEAQ (reference sequence). The CDR3 is 13 amino acids. The chain's CDR3 is CASSAGTIETQYF. The CDR3 nucleotides are TGTGCTAGCAGCGCCGGGACTATAGAGACCCAGTACTTC.

This chain uses TRBV27 with TRBJ2-1; the match to TRBD2 covers 8 bases. The CDR3 covers 12 residues. Unmatched junction bases numbered 4, after V lost 7 bases and J lost 8 bases. Looked up from germline, CDR1 is MNHEY and CDR2 is SMNVEV (reference sequence). The CDR3 region has the DNA TGTGCCAGCAAAGACGGGAGGGATGAGCAGTTCTTC. Protein sequence: CASKDGRDEQFF.

The rearrangement joins TRBV6-2 or TRBV6-3 to TRBJ1-5, with D perhaps matching TRBD1 (5 bases). Trimming left V 2 bases short and J 6 bases short, with 11 bases between. Per the germline V gene, CDR1 is MNHEY and CDR2 is SVGEGT. CDR3 length equals 14 residues. CDR3 residues: CASSYVGVSQPQHF. The CDR3 bases are TGTGCCAGCAGTTACGTGGGGGTTAGTCAGCCCCAGCATTTT.

V is TRBV15 and J is TRBJ2-7; TRBD1 matches at 10 bases. The germline CDR1 and CDR2 sequences are LNHNV and YYDKDF (reference sequence). The V gene end was trimmed by 3 bases and the J gene end by 4 bases; junction bases not matched to a gene: 3. The CDR3 is 14 amino acids. This CDR3 is CATSRGQGLYEQYF. The CDR3 bases are TGTGCCACCAGCAGGGGACAGGGGCTTTACGAGCAGTACTTC.

In this sample, this clonotype turned up once. This sequence joins TRBV27 and TRBJ2-1; maybe TRBD2 (5 bases). V was shortened by 0 bases and J by 10 bases, with 10 bases between the two germline ends. The CDR3 is 13 residues long. Per the germline V gene, CDR1 is MNHEY and CDR2 is SMNVEV (reference sequence). CDR3 sequence: CASSLSSRGEQFF. CDR3 DNA sequence: TGTGCCAGCAGTTTATCGTCCCGAGGGGAGCAGTTCTTC.

This clonotype was detected a few times. J is TRBJ2-3 and V is TRBV3-1; possible D gene TRBD1, 5 bases. The CDR3 covers 15 residues. The germline V and J ends were trimmed by 7 bases and 1 base, with 15 bases remaining between them. CDR1 and CDR2 from the germline V gene are LGHDT and YNNKEL (reference sequence). The CDR3 sequence is CASTMGPGRTDTQYF. The CDR3 DNA is TGTGCCAGCACTATGGGGCCGGGCCGCACAGATACGCAGTATTTT.

This clonotype was recorded a few times. CDR3 amino acids: CASSYSATNEKLFF. In DNA, the CDR3 is TGTGCCAGCAGTTACAGTGCAACTAATGAAAAACTGTTTTTT. The gene calls are TRBV6-6 and TRBJ1-4; D not certain. Germline CDR1 reads MNHNY; CDR2 reads SVGAGI (reference sequence). V was pared by 2 bases and J by 0 bases, with 4 bases between. The CDR3 is 14 residues long.

This clonotype was counted at least ten times. The rearrangement links TRBV29-1 to TRBJ1-2, with D uncertain. The germline V gene has CDR1 SQVTM and CDR2 ANQGSEA. The CDR3 has 13 residues. Trimming removed 6 bases at V and 4 bases at J, with 15 bases between. This CDR3 reads CSVSEVALYGYTF. The CDR3 coding sequence is TGCAGCGTCTCAGAGGTAGCCCTCTATGGCTACACCTTC.

This clonotype was seen many times. This chain connects TRBV5-6 to TRBJ2-7, with no clear D. V dropped 6 bases and J dropped 4 bases, with 14 bases sitting between them. The germline CDR1 and CDR2 sequences are SGHDT and YYEEEE. The CDR3 is made up of 13 amino acids. The CDR3 region is CASTSSDIYEQYF. CDR3 bases: TGTGCCAGCACCTCGTCAGACATATACGAGCAGTACTTC.

This clonotype was observed at least ten times. V gene TRBV4-2 combines with J gene TRBJ2-5; 8 bases match TRBD2. Germline V lookup: CDR1 LGHNA, CDR2 YNFKEQ. This CDR3 has 16 residues. Germline trimming cut 0 bases from V and 5 bases from J; bases unmatched to any gene: 8. The CDR3 nucleotides read TGTGCCAGCAGCCAAGATAGCGGGGAGGCTGGGGAGACCCAGTACTTC. Encoded protein: CASSQDSGEAGETQYF.

This clonotype was counted at least ten times. This chain connects TRBV12-3 or TRBV12-4 to TRBJ1-5; the match to TRBD1 covers 8 bases. The CDR3 extends over 13 amino acids. The junction had 3 bases not matched to a gene; V was cut back by 5 bases and J by 6 bases. CDR3 loop: CASSLQGGQPQHF. The CDR3 DNA reads as TGTGCCAGCAGTCTACAGGGGGGTCAGCCCCAGCATTTT.

The genes are TRBV7-8 and TRBJ1-6; 8 bases agree with TRBD1. The CDR3 is 16 amino acids. V trimming: 4 bases; J trimming: 6 bases; junction bases outside the gene matches: 8. Germline assignment: CDR1 SGHVS and CDR2 FQNEAQ. The chain's CDR3 is CASSSRRGQVNSPLHF. In nucleotides, the CDR3 is TGTGCCAGCAGCTCGCGGCGGGGACAGGTTAATTCACCCCTCCACTTT.

The chain combines TRBV5-6 with TRBJ2-7; 8 nucleotides line up with TRBD1. Germline CDR1 SGHDT, CDR2 YYEEEE. This CDR3 has 14 residues. V lost 4 bases, J lost 5 bases, and 8 bases stayed unmatched. CDR3 DNA sequence: TGTGCCAGCAGCCTTCGGACAGGGCTGAACGAGCAGTACTTC. It codes for CASSLRTGLNEQYF.

The chain links TRBV6-2 or TRBV6-3 to TRBJ2-1, with D uncertain. The CDR3 runs 15 residues. V was clipped by 8 bases and J by 1 base, with 15 bases between them. CDR1 MNHEY and CDR2 SVGEGT come from the germline V gene. The CDR3 spells CASAPRNLSYNEQFF. For the CDR3, the DNA is TGTGCCAGCGCCCCAAGGAACTTATCCTACAATGAGCAGTTCTTC.

CDR3 residues: CASSLAPDTYNEQFF. The CDR3 nucleotides read TGTGCCAGCAGCTTAGCTCCCGATACCTACAATGAGCAGTTCTTC. V usage is TRBV11-2 and J usage is TRBJ2-1; D is unresolved. The CDR3 length is 15 residues. The V end was cut by 1 base, the J end by 2 bases, with 9 bases between. CDR1 is SGHAT, CDR2 FQNNGV, per germline.

This clonotype came up a few times. This chain joins TRBV24-1 and TRBJ2-7; no clear D gene. The CDR3 runs 12 residues. Looked up from germline, CDR1 is KGHDR and CDR2 is SFDVKD. Trimming took 5 bases from V and 6 from J, leaving 10 bases between them. CDR3 sequence (DNA): TGTGCCACCAGTGGACCAGAAGGCGAGCAGTACTTC. This translates into CATSGPEGEQYF.

This clonotype has a handful of counts. This chain joins TRBV20-1 and TRBJ1-5; TRBD1 might be the D (5 bases). There are 18 residues in the CDR3. CDR1 is DFQATT, CDR2 SNEGSKA, per germline (reference sequence). Trimming pared 0 bases from V and 0 bases from J, leaving 18 bases between. CDR3: CSARDILDGGDSNQPQHF. The CDR3 DNA sequence: TGCAGTGCTAGAGATATATTAGATGGGGGGGATAGCAATCAGCCCCAGCATTTT.

The chain recombines TRBV20-1 with TRBJ2-1; D remains unclear. Looked up from germline, CDR1 is DFQATT and CDR2 is SNEGSKA (reference sequence). V lost 1 base and J lost 12, with 16 bases in between. The CDR3 covers 13 residues. CDR3 sequence (DNA): TGCAGTGCTAGAGGGCCTCTCCGGTCTGTGCAGTTCTTC. Protein: CSARGPLRSVQFF.

The chain joins TRBV14 to TRBJ2-1, with 12 bases aligning to TRBD2. Unmatched junction bases numbered 7, after V lost 7 bases and J lost 3 bases. Germline V gene lookup returns CDR1 SGHDN and CDR2 FVKESK. This CDR3 region has 16 residues. CDR3 region: CASNTGTSGHYNEQFF. Written as DNA, the CDR3 is TGTGCCAGCAACACCGGGACTAGCGGGCACTACAATGAGCAGTTCTTC.

V gene TRBV5-1 combines with J gene TRBJ2-7; 10 bases agree with TRBD2. Per the germline V gene, CDR1 is SGHRS and CDR2 is YFSETQ. This CDR3 contains 14 residues. The trim removed 7 bases at V and 3 bases at J, leaving 7 bases unmatched. The CDR3 loop is CASQTTSGRYEQYF. CDR3 DNA sequence: TGCGCCAGCCAAACGACTAGCGGGCGCTACGAGCAGTACTTC.

A word on this clonotype: This may be a read error, as it is one base from a much larger clone. This sequence joins TRBV29-1 and TRBJ1-3; D not certain. The CDR3 consists of 16 residues. In germline, CDR1 is SQVTM, CDR2 ANQGSEA. The chain's CDR3 is CSVATSGSSSGNAIYF. CDR3 in DNA: TGCAGCGTTGCCACCTCGGGCAGTAGCTCTGGAAACGCCATATATTTT. The whole variable domain, filled in from reference TRBV29-1 and TRBJ1-3, reads SAVISQKPSRDICQRGTSLTIQCQVDSQVTMMFWYRQQPGQSLTLIATANQGSEATYESGFVIDKFPISRPNLTFSTLTVSNMSPEDSSIYLCSVATSGSSSGNAIYFGEGSWLTVV.